These 14 T cell receptor beta chains originate from one sample sequenced in a study of shared T cell receptors in the human thymus. The repertoire was sequenced with immunoSEQ multiplex PCR; TCRdb's copy has only in-frame clones and lacks some. The sample consists of hundreds of thousands of clones, 70% to 90% of them appearing once. These data also featured in a second study, about human thymus T cells.

Sequences were obtained from thymocytes. These receptors all come from a girl less than two years old with a congenital heart defect.

The genes are TRBV7-6 and TRBJ2-7; D gene uncertain. The germline V and J ends were trimmed by 1 base and 3 bases, with 7 bases remaining between them. The CDR3 sequence is 13 residues long. The germline V gene has CDR1 SGHVS and CDR2 FNYEAQ. In DNA, the CDR3 is TGTGCCAGCAGCTTAGGCGAGAGCTACGAGCAGTACTTC. This encodes CASSLGESYEQYF. Using reference TRBV7-6 and TRBJ2-7 for the parts outside the CDR3, the full variable domain is GAGVSQSPRYKVTKRGQDVALRCDPISGHVSLYWYRQALGQGPEFLTYFNYEAQQDKSGLPNDRFSAERPEGSISTLTIQRTEQRDSAMYRCASSLGESYEQYFGPGTRLTVT.

The chain has TRBV28 and TRBJ1-3; TRBD1 aligns across 7 bases. The V gene end was trimmed by 5 bases and the J gene end by 2 bases; junction bases not matched to a gene: 3. CDR1 is MDHEN and CDR2 is SYDVKM in the germline V gene. The CDR3 contains 14 residues. CDR3 coding DNA: TGTGCCAGCAGTAGACAGGGTGCTGGAAACACCATATATTTT. It translates to CASSRQGAGNTIYF.

The chain employs TRBV9 and TRBJ2-2; tentative D call: TRBD1 (7 bases). CDR1 is SGDLS, CDR2 YYNGEE, per germline. V was pared by 2 bases and J by 2 bases, with 19 bases between. There are 18 residues in the CDR3. CDR3 loop: CASSVDGAGQTNTGELFF. The CDR3 nucleotides read TGTGCCAGCAGCGTGGACGGGGCGGGACAGACTAACACCGGGGAGCTGTTTTTT.

The chain has TRBV14 and TRBJ1-3; TRBD1 is a possible D gene (6 bases). V was pared by 0 bases and J by 1 base, with 16 bases between. The CDR3 length is 18 residues. The germline CDR1 and CDR2 sequences are SGHDN and FVKESK. The CDR3 DNA reads as TGTGCCAGCAGCCAAGAACGGTCAGCAGGGGAGTCTGGAAACACCATATATTTT. It is translated as CASSQERSAGESGNTIYF.

The rearrangement joins TRBV13 to TRBJ2-1, with 7 bases identical to TRBD1. CDR3 length equals 16 residues. V lost 8 bases and J lost 0; bases outside the gene matches: 10. Per germline, CDR1 PRHDT and CDR2 FYEKMQ (reference sequence). The CDR3 region is CASRSRQGTSYNEQFF. Written as DNA, the CDR3 is TGTGCCAGCCGGTCGCGACAGGGCACCTCCTACAATGAGCAGTTCTTC.

The chain has TRBV5-1 and TRBJ1-2; TRBD1 matches 10 bases. Losses at the gene ends were 4 bases for V and 4 bases for J; bases not matched to a gene: 13. The CDR3 runs to 17 residues. Germline V gene sequence: CDR1 SGHRS, CDR2 YFSETQ. This CDR3 is CASSLKGQGTSSYGYTF. The CDR3 coding sequence is TGCGCCAGCAGCCTAAAGGGACAGGGGACATCCAGCTATGGCTACACCTTC.

The V call is TRBV19, the J call TRBJ2-7, with 8 bases fitting TRBD1. The CDR3 is 15 amino acids. In germline, CDR1 is LNHDA, CDR2 SQIVND (reference sequence). Trimming at V came to 5 bases and at J to 6 bases, leaving 12 bases not matched to a gene. This CDR3 is CASSSLQGARFEQYF. CDR3 DNA: TGTGCCAGTAGTTCCCTCCAGGGGGCCCGCTTCGAGCAGTACTTC.

CDR3 sequence reads: CASSVPSTGELFF. For the CDR3, the DNA is TGTGCCAGCAGCGTACCGTCCACCGGGGAGCTGTTTTTT. The chain joins TRBV9 to TRBJ2-2; D is uncertain. Germline loops: CDR1 SGDLS, CDR2 YYNGEE. Trimming removed 1 base at V and 4 bases at J, with 5 bases between. The CDR3 covers 13 residues.

The rearrangement links TRBV27 to TRBJ2-3; 9 bases line up with TRBD1. CDR3 length: 17 residues. The trim removed 4 bases at V and 0 bases at J, leaving 8 bases unmatched. Per the germline V gene, CDR1 is MNHEY and CDR2 is SMNVEV (reference sequence). CDR3 sequence: CASSCAGTGTSTDTQYF. For the CDR3, the DNA is TGTGCCAGCAGTTGCGCCGGGACAGGGACTAGCACAGATACGCAGTATTTT.

The chain employs TRBV10-3 and TRBJ1-2; no clear D gene. The CDR3 runs 17 residues. V lost 3 bases and J lost 4, with 21 bases in between. In germline, CDR1 is ENHRY, CDR2 SYGVKD. Here the CDR3 DNA reads TGTGCCATCAGTGAAGATGTGGGCTTTCTCGACCGCTATGGCTACACCTTC. Residues: CAISEDVGFLDRYGYTF.

The V gene is TRBV6-4, the J gene TRBJ2-1, with 9 bases aligning to TRBD1. CDR1 is MRHNA, CDR2 SNTAGT, per germline. The CDR3 covers 15 residues. V shed 5 bases, J shed 6 bases, and the junction held 8 bases outside the gene matches. CDR3 sequence (DNA): TGTGCCAGCAGTAGAGACAGGGGGGTAGGCAATGAGCAGTTCTTC. It codes for CASSRDRGVGNEQFF.

The chain recombines TRBV5-1 with TRBJ1-1; maybe TRBD1 (6 bases). V lost 4 bases to trimming and J lost 6 bases, with 13 bases between them. This CDR3 is built from 13 residues. Germline loops: CDR1 SGHRS, CDR2 YFSETQ. CDR3 sequence reads: CASSGGEGPEAFF. The CDR3 region has the DNA TGCGCCAGCAGCGGGGGCGAGGGCCCTGAAGCTTTCTTT.

The chain uses TRBV11-2 and TRBJ2-7; D may be TRBD2 (6 bases). Between the trimmed V and J ends, which lost 5 bases and 1 base, there was a span of 21 bases. CDR1 and CDR2 from the germline V gene are SGHAT and FQNNGV. The CDR3 is 17 residues long. Here the CDR3 reads CASSGTLQRNRSYEQYF. Written as DNA, the CDR3 is TGTGCCAGCAGCGGGACTCTACAACGAAATCGATCCTACGAGCAGTACTTC.

The chain recombines TRBV29-1 with TRBJ2-7, with 15 positions matching TRBD2. The V and J ends lost 5 bases and 1 base, in that order; junction bases with no gene match: 6. There are 16 residues in the CDR3. Germline CDR1 reads SQVTM; CDR2 reads ANQGSEA. The CDR3 protein is CSVRGTSGGLSYEQYF. The CDR3, as DNA: TGCAGCGTTAGAGGGACTAGCGGGGGGTTATCCTACGAGCAGTACTTC.